At least ten counts were recorded for the clone carrying this T cell receptor beta chain. Its antigen is undetermined. This entry comes from a study of T cells in Graves' hyperthyroidism and ophthalmopathy. Overall study context: Upon initial diagnosis and before any treatment, peripheral blood was collected. Study-wide points: Ophthalmopathy was model-predicted a median around seven months pre-onset. Most thyroid clonotypes expanded above 0.001 were also detected in blood.

The CDR3 regions of TCR beta were amplified from RNA transcripts. The TCR CDR3 first-round RT-PCR relied on the HTBI primer set. TCRdb re-called the multiplex PCR reads with MiXCR, one entry per CDR3 protein. Found here are roughly 380,000 distinct CDR3 sequences, approximately 12% of them singletons; the top ten hold roughly 20%. Input material: blood. This clonotype was sampled from a young man with Graves' hyperthyroidism that later progressed to Graves' ophthalmopathy.

CDR3 region: CASSQAGLANIQYF. The CDR3 DNA reads TGTGCCAGCAGCCAAGCGGGACTAGCGAACATTCAGTACTTC. The genes are TRBV3-1 and TRBJ2-4; TRBD2 matches at 10 bases. This CDR3 contains 14 residues. The V gene end was trimmed by 1 base and the J gene end by 7 bases; junction bases not matched to a gene: 1. CDR1 is LGHDT and CDR2 is YNNKEL in the germline V gene (reference sequence). Variable domain in full (rest from reference TRBV3-1 and TRBJ2-4): DTAVSQTPKYLVTQMGNDKSIKCEQNLGHDTMYWYKQDSKKFLKIMFSYNNKELIINETVPNRFSPKSPDKAHLNLHINSLELGDSAVYFCASSQAGLANIQYFGAGTRLSVL.